What follows describes a single TCR beta chain. What it recognizes is unknown. This probably arose from a read error, given a far larger clone one base away. The data derive from a study of cytomegalovirus exposure and HLA in healthy donors. Study-level results: Later on, analysis showed that most CMV-associated TCR beta chains appeared to be HLA-restricted.

The germline gives CDR1 MGHRA, CDR2 YSYEKL. Trimming removed 0 bases from V and 0 bases from J, with 15 bases in between. This CDR3 has 17 amino acids. The PCR ran on 60 Vbeta and 13 Jbeta primers. Here immunoSEQ multiplex PCR was the method, and the copy in TCRdb shows in-frame clones only, minus some. The table includes 55,000 to 75,000 clones, around 79% detected once. The sequence derives from a young woman in good health and CMV-seropositive. The V gene is TRBV4-1, the J gene TRBJ2-7; unclear D gene. The sample was PBMCs. The CDR3 DNA reads as TGCGCCAGCAGCCAAGAGAGGAGCTTGCTCAGCTCCTACGAGCAGTACTTC. This codes for CASSQERSLLSSYEQYF.